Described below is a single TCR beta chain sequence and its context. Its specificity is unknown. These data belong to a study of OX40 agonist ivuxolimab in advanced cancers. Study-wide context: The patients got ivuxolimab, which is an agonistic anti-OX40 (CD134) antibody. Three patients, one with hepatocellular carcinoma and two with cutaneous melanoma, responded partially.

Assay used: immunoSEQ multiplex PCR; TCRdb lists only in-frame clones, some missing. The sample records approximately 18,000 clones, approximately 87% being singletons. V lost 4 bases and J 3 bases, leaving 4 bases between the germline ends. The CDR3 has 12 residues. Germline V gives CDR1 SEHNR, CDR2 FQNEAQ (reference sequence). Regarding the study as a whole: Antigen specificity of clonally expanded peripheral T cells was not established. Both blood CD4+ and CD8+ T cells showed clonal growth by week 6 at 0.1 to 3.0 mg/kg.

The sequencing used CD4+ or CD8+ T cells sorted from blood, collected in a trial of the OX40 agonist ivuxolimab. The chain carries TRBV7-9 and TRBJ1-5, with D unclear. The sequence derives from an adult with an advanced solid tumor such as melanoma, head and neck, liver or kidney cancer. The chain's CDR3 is CASSSHNQPQHF. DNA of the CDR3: TGTGCCAGCAGCTCACACAATCAGCCCCAGCATTTT.